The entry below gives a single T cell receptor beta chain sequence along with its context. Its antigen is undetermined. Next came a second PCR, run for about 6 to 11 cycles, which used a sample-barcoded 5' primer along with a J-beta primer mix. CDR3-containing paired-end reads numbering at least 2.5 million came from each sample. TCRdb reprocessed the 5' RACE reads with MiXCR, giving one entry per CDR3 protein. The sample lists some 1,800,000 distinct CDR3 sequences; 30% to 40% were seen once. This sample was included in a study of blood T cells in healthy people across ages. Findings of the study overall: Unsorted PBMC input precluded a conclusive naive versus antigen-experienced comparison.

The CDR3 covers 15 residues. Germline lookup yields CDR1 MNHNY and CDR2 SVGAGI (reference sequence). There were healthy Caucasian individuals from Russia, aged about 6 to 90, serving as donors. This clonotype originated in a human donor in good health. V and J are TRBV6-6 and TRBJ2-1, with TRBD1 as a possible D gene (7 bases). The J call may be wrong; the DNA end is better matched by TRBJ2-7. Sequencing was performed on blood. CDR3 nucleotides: TGTGCCAGCAAGGCCCCCCAGGGGGGAACTTACGAGCAGTACTTC. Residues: CASKAPQGGTYEQYF.